Presented here are 26 T cell receptor beta chains from one specimen sequenced in a study of human T cells and chemical hapten exposure (dated by TCRdb to about 2021). The library was obtained by RACE. These reads were obtained on a NextSeq 500. The public reads were run again by TCRdb, first through fastp at Q25 and then through MiXCR, and only productive beta chains were kept. Entries that share a CDR3 protein sequence are merged under the most common genes and DNA. The sample records more than 100,000 distinct CDR3 sequences, approximately 13% of which are singletons. 0.92% of the sample is in the top ten clones. The sample's time point, from its label and the paper: patch test 1, 2 weeks after DPC sensitization. The treatment or condition label of this sample denotes: therapeutic diphenylcyclopropenone sensitization with weekly scalp DPC. The sequencing used whole blood, collected in connection with sensitization to the hapten diphenylcyclopropenone (DPC). The receptor source for this set is a man between 18 and 35 years old with alopecia areata. Some clones in this sample may be carry-over from other donors' samples.

The J gene is TRBJ1-4, the V gene TRBV9; D may be TRBD1 (6 bases). Trimming pared 1 base from V and 5 bases from J, leaving 12 bases between. The CDR3 sequence is 15 residues long. Germline CDR1 and CDR2: SGDLS and YYNGEE. CDR3 DNA: TGTGCCAGCAGCGTAACGGGGGGCCCGAATGAAAAACTGTTTTTT. This gives the protein CASSVTGGPNEKLFF. The variable domain in full, with the rest retrieved from reference TRBV9 and TRBJ1-4, is DSGVTQTPKHLITATGQRVTLRCSPRSGDLSVYWYQQSLDQGLQFLIQYYNGEERAKGNILERFSAQQFPDLHSELNLSSLELGDSALYFCASSVTGGPNEKLFFGSGTQLSVL.

The rearrangement uses TRBV12-3 or TRBV12-4 and TRBJ2-3; 9 bases line up with TRBD2. This CDR3 contains 13 residues. With V trimmed by 6 bases and J by 4 bases, 2 bases remained unmatched. As DNA, the CDR3 is TGTGCCAGCAGGGCGGGGGGGGCAGATACGCAGTATTTT. It encodes CASRAGGADTQYF.

The rearrangement uses TRBV7-7 and TRBJ2-1; 8 bases match TRBD1. The CDR3 is 15 amino acids. The germline gives CDR1 SSHAT, CDR2 FNYEAQ (reference sequence). The trim removed 0 bases at V and 9 bases at J, leaving 7 bases unmatched. The CDR3 here is CASSLAPQGAGEQFF. CDR3 nucleotide sequence: TGTGCCAGCAGCTTAGCTCCTCAGGGGGCTGGTGAGCAGTTCTTC.

Only a few counts were recorded for this clonotype. This chain links TRBV4-3 with TRBJ2-2; D possibly corresponds to TRBD1 (7 bases). Per the germline V gene, CDR1 is LGHNA and CDR2 is YSLEER. CDR3 length: 17 residues. Trimming stripped 0 bases from V and 6 bases from J, with 17 bases between. CDR3 nucleotide sequence: TGCGCCAGCAGCCAAGAAACCTCCGGAGGGGGCCCCGGGGAGCTGTTTTTT. Its translation is CASSQETSGGGPGELFF.

CDR3 sequence: CASSLEANMETQYF. DNA of the CDR3: TGTGCCAGCAGCTTAGAAGCCAATATGGAGACCCAGTACTTC. The chain has TRBV7-6 and TRBJ2-5; D gene uncertain. Germline CDR1 is SGHVS and CDR2 is FNYEAQ. V lost 1 base, J lost 5 bases, and 11 bases lay in between. This CDR3 spans 14 amino acids.

This chain connects TRBV29-1 to TRBJ2-1; 11 bases agree with TRBD1. This CDR3 spans 13 amino acids. Germline-derived CDR1 and CDR2 are SQVTM and ANQGSEA. V lost 8 bases, J lost 9 bases, and 9 bases stayed unmatched. The CDR3 bases are TGCAGCCCTCGGGACAGGGGGTCTGGTGAGCAGTTCTTC. Translated, it gives CSPRDRGSGEQFF.

This chain uses TRBV28 with TRBJ2-7, with a tentative D call TRBD2 (5 bases). Germline V gene data show CDR1 as MDHEN and CDR2 as SYDVKM. V lost 4 bases and J 5 bases, leaving 9 bases between the germline ends. The CDR3 is 12 residues long. The CDR3 spells CASSSGIHEQYF. The CDR3 region has the DNA TGTGCCAGCAGTTCGGGGATTCACGAGCAGTACTTC.

Only a few counts were recorded for this clonotype. The V and J genes are TRBV27 and TRBJ1-5, with 7 bases fitting TRBD1. Germline CDR1 MNHEY, CDR2 SMNVEV (reference sequence). This CDR3 has 15 amino acids. V shed 6 bases and J 6 bases; nucleotides not matched to a gene: 11. CDR3 sequence: CASRLTGERFQPQHF. The DNA for the CDR3 is TGTGCCAGCAGGCTAACAGGGGAACGGTTTCAGCCCCAGCATTTT.

In this sample, this clonotype turned up a few times. The rearrangement links TRBV5-1 to TRBJ2-7, with TRBD1 matching over 10 bases. CDR1 is SGHRS and CDR2 is YFSETQ in the germline V gene. The CDR3 sequence is 16 residues long. The CDR3 is CASSSPGQGTIHEQHV. Written as DNA, the CDR3 is TGCGCCAGCAGCAGTCCGGGACAGGGGACTATACACGAGCAGCACGTC.

This clonotype has just a few counts. The CDR3 loop is CASSLIVGENTEAFF. In DNA, the CDR3 is TGCGCCAGCAGCTTGATCGTCGGGGAGAACACTGAAGCTTTCTTT. The chain is built from TRBV5-1 and TRBJ1-1; D not certain. The CDR3 runs 15 residues. The ends were cut back, 1 base at V and 1 base at J, with 11 bases in the middle. The germline V gene encodes CDR1 SGHRS and CDR2 YFSETQ. The full variable domain, with the rest looked up from reference TRBV5-1 and TRBJ1-1, is KAGVTQTPRYLIKTRGQQVTLSCSPISGHRSVSWYQQTPGQGLQFLFEYFSETQRNKGNFPGRFSGRQFSNSRSEMNVSTLELGDSALYLCASSLIVGENTEAFFGQGTRLTVV.

This clonotype appeared many times. The chain carries TRBV11-2 and TRBJ1-2; D is unclear. There are 15 residues in the CDR3. Germline lookup yields CDR1 SGHAT and CDR2 FQNNGV. V shed 3 bases and J shed 0 bases, with 11 bases lying between them. CDR3 DNA: TGTGCCAGCAGCTTCCCGGGCAGGTCTAACTATGGCTACACCTTC. Its protein product is CASSFPGRSNYGYTF.

This clonotype was seen more than once but under ten times. The chain recombines TRBV6-2 or TRBV6-3 with TRBJ2-5; tentative D call: TRBD2 (6 bases). This CDR3 is 16 amino acids long. Between the trimmed V and J ends, which lost 2 bases and 0 bases, there was a span of 13 bases. Looked up from germline, CDR1 is MNHEY and CDR2 is SVGEGT. The DNA for the CDR3 is TGTGCCAGCAGTTACACCGGGACTGGATACCAAGAGACCCAGTACTTC. Translation: CASSYTGTGYQETQYF.

The chain is built from TRBV9 and TRBJ1-3; no clear D gene. Germline CDR1 reads SGDLS; CDR2 reads YYNGEE. Deletions cut 2 bases from V and 3 bases from J, with 12 bases between. CDR3 length equals 15 residues. Here the CDR3 DNA reads TGTGCCAGCAGCGTCACGGGAGTTGATGGAAACACCATATATTTT. Its translation: CASSVTGVDGNTIYF.

The chain combines TRBV7-3 with TRBJ2-5, with 10 nucleotides matching TRBD1. Trimming removed 5 bases from V and 5 bases from J; junction bases left unmatched: 5. The germline gives CDR1 SGHTA, CDR2 FQGTGA. There are 14 residues in the CDR3. The CDR3 DNA reads as TGTGCCAGCAGCGACAGGGGGCCTAGGGAGACCCAGTACTTC. Its protein is CASSDRGPRETQYF.

This chain joins TRBV6-5 and TRBJ1-1; 8 nucleotides align to TRBD1. Losses at the gene ends were 5 bases for V and 6 bases for J; bases not matched to a gene: 8. The CDR3 runs 14 residues. The V gene's germline CDR1 is MNHEY and CDR2 SVGAGI. The CDR3 region is CASSRGQVESEAFF. CDR3 in DNA: TGTGCCAGCAGTCGGGGACAGGTCGAATCTGAAGCTTTCTTT.

The chain joins TRBV20-1 to TRBJ2-7, with 7 bases matching TRBD2. This CDR3 is 14 amino acids long. Germline V CDR1 and CDR2: DFQATT, SNEGSKA (reference sequence). With 4 bases clipped from V and 3 bases from J, the junction kept 9 bases outside the gene matches. DNA of the CDR3: TGCAGTGCTATTCGGGGGGTGGATTTCTACGAGCAGTACGTC. It translates to CSAIRGVDFYEQYV.

The rearrangement joins TRBV5-1 to TRBJ1-4; TRBD1 agrees at 9 bases. Germline V gene lookup returns CDR1 SGHRS and CDR2 YFSETQ. The CDR3 is made up of 16 amino acids. Germline trimming cut 5 bases from V and 3 bases from J; bases unmatched to any gene: 8. The CDR3 DNA reads as TGCGCCAGCAGACCGGGACAGGGCCTTCCTAATGAAAAACTGTTTTTT. As protein: CASRPGQGLPNEKLFF.

This clonotype was observed a few times. The chain combines TRBV6-2 or TRBV6-3 with TRBJ2-7; D perhaps matches TRBD2 (5 bases). V lost 2 bases and J 2 bases, leaving 10 bases between the germline ends. In germline, CDR1 is MNHEY, CDR2 SVGEGT. This CDR3 contains 14 residues. CDR3 in amino acids: CASSYRPGTYEQYF. In DNA, the CDR3 is TGTGCCAGCAGTTACAGGCCGGGAACCTACGAGCAGTACTTC.

The chain uses TRBV7-8 and TRBJ1-3, with D possibly TRBD1 on 5 matching bases. The CDR3 is 16 residues long. The germline V gene encodes CDR1 SGHVS and CDR2 FQNEAQ. V lost 1 base and J lost 0, with 10 bases in between. CDR3 nucleotides: TGTGCCAGCAGCTTAGGACAGACCCTCTCTGGAAACACCATATATTTT. As protein: CASSLGQTLSGNTIYF. The full variable domain, in which reference TRBV7-8 and TRBJ1-3 provide the parts outside the CDR3, is GAGVSQSPRYKVAKRGQDVALRCDPISGHVSLFWYQQALGQGPEFLTYFQNEAQLDKSGLPSDRFFAERPEGSVSTLKIQRTQQEDSAVYLCASSLGQTLSGNTIYFGEGSWLTVV.

CDR3 sequence (DNA): TGCAGCGTCCGGGCCCCGAACACTGAAGCTTTCTTT. Amino acid sequence: CSVRAPNTEAFF. The chain carries TRBV29-1 and TRBJ1-1; D remains unclear. CDR1 is SQVTM and CDR2 is ANQGSEA in the germline V gene. V shed 6 bases and J shed 1 base, with 9 bases lying between them. The CDR3 spans 12 residues.

This clonotype occurred many times. This chain links TRBV11-2 with TRBJ1-5, with 7 bases identical to TRBD1. Per germline, CDR1 SGHAT and CDR2 FQNNGV. CDR3 length: 14 residues. V lost 6 bases to trimming and J lost 3 bases; unmatched junction nucleotides: 5. The CDR3 DNA is TGTGCCAGCAGTCCAACAGGGGACAATCAGCCCCAGCATTTT. This gives the protein CASSPTGDNQPQHF. Looking up the rest from reference TRBV11-2 and TRBJ1-5 gives the full variable domain: EAGVAQSPRYKIIEKRQSVAFWCNPISGHATLYWYQQILGQGPKLLIQFQNNGVVDDSQLPKDRFSAERLKGVDSTLKIQPAKLEDSAVYLCASSPTGDNQPQHFGDGTRLSIL.

This clonotype turned up a few times. The rearrangement uses TRBV7-9 and TRBJ2-3; 13 bases agree with TRBD2. This CDR3 spans 18 amino acids. V was pared by 5 bases and J by 2 bases, with 10 bases of the junction left unmatched. The germline CDR1 and CDR2 sequences are SEHNR and FQNEAQ (reference sequence). This CDR3 is CASSAPGTSGAYTDTQYF. CDR3 DNA sequence: TGTGCCAGCAGCGCCCCCGGGACTAGCGGGGCGTACACAGATACGCAGTATTTT.

This clonotype was seen many times. The rearrangement links TRBV29-1 to TRBJ2-6, with D possibly being TRBD1 (6 bases). There are 16 residues in the CDR3. V gave up 6 bases and J gave up 0 bases, with 15 bases separating them. CDR1 is SQVTM, CDR2 ANQGSEA, per germline. The CDR3, as DNA: TGCAGCGTCGAAAGGGACACCGACTCTGGGGCCAACGTCCTGACTTTC. Residues: CSVERDTDSGANVLTF.

In its sample, this clonotype was seen many times. This chain connects TRBV29-1 to TRBJ1-1; D is unresolved. V was pared by 7 bases and J by 2 bases, with 5 bases between. The CDR3 contains 10 residues. Germline CDR1 SQVTM, CDR2 ANQGSEA. The DNA of the CDR3 is TGCAGCGGTTCTAACACTGAAGCTTTCTTT. Encoded protein: CSGSNTEAFF.

The rearrangement links TRBV10-1 to TRBJ2-2; no definite D call. Germline CDR1 reads WNHNN; CDR2 reads SYGVQD (reference sequence). The CDR3 extends over 15 amino acids. V lost 2 bases and J lost 6, with 13 bases in between. CDR3 nucleotide sequence: TGCGCCAGCAGTGAGACGGTTCTGCCGGCCGGGGAGCTGTTTTTT. As protein: CASSETVLPAGELFF.

This clonotype showed up just a few times. This chain uses TRBV24-1 with TRBJ2-2; 14 nucleotides line up with TRBD2. Germline-derived CDR1 and CDR2 are KGHDR and SFDVKD. The CDR3 covers 21 residues. Losses at the gene ends were 0 bases for V and 1 base for J; bases not matched to a gene: 9. The CDR3 DNA is TGTGCCACCAGTGATTTGCAGATCGGACTAGCGGGGGGCCAGAACACCGGGGAGCTGTTTTTT. This encodes CATSDLQIGLAGGQNTGELFF.